This T cell receptor beta chain was sequenced for a study of beta chain features in type 1 diabetes. This clone has more than one count but fewer than ten. The authors reverse transcribed all of the isolated RNA, so sequencing captured expressed TCRB transcripts. Approximately 4 million reads was the average for naive, central memory and regulatory T cell samples. Produced via immunoSEQ multiplex PCR; TCRdb's table is partial and in-frame only. This sample has 450,000 to 600,000 clones, with about 32% found just once. CDR1 is SGHDN and CDR2 is FVKESK in the germline V gene. With 0 bases clipped from V and 1 base from J, the junction kept 2 bases outside the gene matches. There are 15 residues in the CDR3.

The receptor's source is a man between 18 and 29 years old in good health. Sequencing was performed on naive CD4+ T cells from blood. The rearrangement uses TRBV14 and TRBJ2-5; 7 bases align to TRBD2. CDR3 DNA: TGTGCCAGCAGCCAAGACCTAGCGGTCCAAGAGACCCAGTACTTC. Amino acids: CASSQDLAVQETQYF.